Described below is a single T cell receptor beta chain sequence and its context. V shed 1 base and J 0 bases; nucleotides not matched to a gene: 1. Germline V gene sequence: CDR1 SGHNT, CDR2 YENEEA. This CDR3 is built from 15 residues. This entry comes from a study of cytomegalovirus exposure and HLA in healthy donors. Primers: 60 Vbeta forward and 13 Jbeta reverse. Using immunoSEQ multiplex PCR, the repertoire was profiled, and TCRdb retains in-frame clones only, with some absent. The table records over 150,000 clones, more than 70% of them present only once. The sequencing input was PBMCs. This receptor was taken from a boy between 2 and 10 years old in good health and CMV-seronegative. This chain uses TRBV11-3 with TRBJ2-5; 8 positions agree with TRBD1. CDR3 amino acids: CASSLGQGNQETQYF. The CDR3 DNA reads TGTGCCAGCAGCTTAGGACAGGGGAACCAAGAGACCCAGTACTTC.